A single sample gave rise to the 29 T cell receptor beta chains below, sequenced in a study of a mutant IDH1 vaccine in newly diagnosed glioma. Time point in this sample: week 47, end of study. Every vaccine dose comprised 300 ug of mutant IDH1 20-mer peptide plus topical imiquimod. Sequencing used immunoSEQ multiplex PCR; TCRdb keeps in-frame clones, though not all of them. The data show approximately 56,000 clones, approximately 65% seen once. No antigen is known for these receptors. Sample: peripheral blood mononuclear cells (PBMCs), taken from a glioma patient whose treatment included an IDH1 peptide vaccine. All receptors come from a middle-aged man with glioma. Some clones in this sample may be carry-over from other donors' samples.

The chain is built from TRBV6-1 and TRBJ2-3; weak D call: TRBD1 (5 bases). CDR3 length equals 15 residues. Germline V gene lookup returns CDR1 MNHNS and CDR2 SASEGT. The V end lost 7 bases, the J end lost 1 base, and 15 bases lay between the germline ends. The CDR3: CASNLGAAGTDTQYF. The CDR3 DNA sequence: TGTGCCAGCAATCTTGGGGCAGCTGGCACAGATACGCAGTATTTT.

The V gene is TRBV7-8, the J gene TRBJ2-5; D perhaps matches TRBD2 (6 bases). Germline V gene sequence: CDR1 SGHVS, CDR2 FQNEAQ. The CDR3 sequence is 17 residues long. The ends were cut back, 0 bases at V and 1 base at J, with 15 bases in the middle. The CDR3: CASSLAGVRTTQETQYF. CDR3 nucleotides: TGTGCCAGCAGCTTAGCGGGAGTCAGGACTACCCAAGAGACCCAGTACTTC.

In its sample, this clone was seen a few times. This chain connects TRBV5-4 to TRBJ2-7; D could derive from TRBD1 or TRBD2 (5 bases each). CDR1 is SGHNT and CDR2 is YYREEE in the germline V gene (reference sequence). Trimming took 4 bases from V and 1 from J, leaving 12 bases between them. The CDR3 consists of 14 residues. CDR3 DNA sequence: TGTGCCAGCAGCCGGGGCGGAGCGTCCTACGAGCAGTACTTC. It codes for CASSRGGASYEQYF. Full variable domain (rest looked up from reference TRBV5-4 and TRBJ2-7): ETGVTQSPTHLIKTRGQQVTLRCSSQSGHNTVSWYQQALGQGPQFIFQYYREEENGRGNFPPRFSGLQFPNYSSELNVNALELDDSALYLCASSRGGASYEQYFGPGTRLTVT.

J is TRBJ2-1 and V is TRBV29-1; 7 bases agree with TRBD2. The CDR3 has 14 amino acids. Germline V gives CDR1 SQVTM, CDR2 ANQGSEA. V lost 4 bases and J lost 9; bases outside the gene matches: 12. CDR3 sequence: CSVAVSSGVGEQFF. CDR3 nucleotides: TGCAGCGTTGCGGTATCCAGCGGGGTCGGTGAGCAGTTCTTC.

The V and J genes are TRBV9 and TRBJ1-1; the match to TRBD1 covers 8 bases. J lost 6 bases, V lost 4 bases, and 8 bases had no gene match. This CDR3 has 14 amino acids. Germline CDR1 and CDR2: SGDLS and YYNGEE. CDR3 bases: TGTGCCAGCAGCTCCCGACAGGGGACCTCTGAAGCTTTCTTT. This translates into CASSSRQGTSEAFF.

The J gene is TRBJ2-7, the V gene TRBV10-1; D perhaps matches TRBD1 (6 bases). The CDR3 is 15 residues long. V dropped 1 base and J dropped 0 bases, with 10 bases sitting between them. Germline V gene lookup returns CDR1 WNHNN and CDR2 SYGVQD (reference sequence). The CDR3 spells CASSEYRGSSYEQYF. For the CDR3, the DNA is TGCGCCAGCAGTGAGTATAGGGGGAGCTCCTACGAGCAGTACTTC.

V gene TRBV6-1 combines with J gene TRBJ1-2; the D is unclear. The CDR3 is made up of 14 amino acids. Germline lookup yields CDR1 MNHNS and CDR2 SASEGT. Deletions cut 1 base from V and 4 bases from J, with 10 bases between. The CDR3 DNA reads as TGTGCCAGCAGTGAAGACCCGGGTGGCTATGGCTACACCTTC. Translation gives CASSEDPGGYGYTF.

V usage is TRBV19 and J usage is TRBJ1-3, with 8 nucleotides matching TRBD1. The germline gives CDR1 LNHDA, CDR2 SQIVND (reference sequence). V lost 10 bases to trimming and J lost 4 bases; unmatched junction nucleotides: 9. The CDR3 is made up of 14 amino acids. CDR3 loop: CATRGQGPGNTIYF. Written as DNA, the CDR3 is TGTGCCACCCGAGGACAGGGCCCCGGAAACACCATATATTTT.

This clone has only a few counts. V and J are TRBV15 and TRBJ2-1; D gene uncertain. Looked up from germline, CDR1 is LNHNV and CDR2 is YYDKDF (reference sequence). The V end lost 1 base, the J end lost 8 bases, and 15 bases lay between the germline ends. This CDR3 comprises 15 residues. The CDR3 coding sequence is TGTGCCACCAGCAGAGGTCGTAGGGTCATCGATGAGCAGTTCTTC. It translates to CATSRGRRVIDEQFF.

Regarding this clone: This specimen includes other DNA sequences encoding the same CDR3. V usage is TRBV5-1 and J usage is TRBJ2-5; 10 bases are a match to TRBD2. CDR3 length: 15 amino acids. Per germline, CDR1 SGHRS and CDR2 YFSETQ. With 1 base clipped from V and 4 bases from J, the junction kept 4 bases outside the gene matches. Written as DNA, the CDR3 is TGCGCCAGCAGCTTGACTAGCGGGGAGGGAGAGACCCAGTACTTC. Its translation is CASSLTSGEGETQYF.

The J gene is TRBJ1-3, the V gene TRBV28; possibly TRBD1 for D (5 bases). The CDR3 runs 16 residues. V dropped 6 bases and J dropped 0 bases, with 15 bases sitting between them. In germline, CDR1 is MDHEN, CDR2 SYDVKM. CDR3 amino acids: CASRTPSTASGNTIYF. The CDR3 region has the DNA TGTGCCAGCAGAACGCCCTCGACAGCCTCTGGAAACACCATATATTTT.

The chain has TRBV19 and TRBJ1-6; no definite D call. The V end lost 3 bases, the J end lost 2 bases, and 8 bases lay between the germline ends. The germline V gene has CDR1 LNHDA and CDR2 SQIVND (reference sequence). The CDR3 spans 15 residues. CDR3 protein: CASSIGVAYNSPLHF. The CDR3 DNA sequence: TGTGCCAGTAGTATCGGGGTTGCCTATAATTCACCCCTCCACTTT.

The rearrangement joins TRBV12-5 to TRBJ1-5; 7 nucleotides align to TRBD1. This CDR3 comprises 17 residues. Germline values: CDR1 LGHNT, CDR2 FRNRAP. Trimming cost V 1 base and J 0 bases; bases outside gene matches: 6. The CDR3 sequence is CASGLARTGVSNQPQHF. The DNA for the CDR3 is TGTGCTAGTGGTTTGGCTCGGACAGGAGTTAGCAATCAGCCCCAGCATTTT.

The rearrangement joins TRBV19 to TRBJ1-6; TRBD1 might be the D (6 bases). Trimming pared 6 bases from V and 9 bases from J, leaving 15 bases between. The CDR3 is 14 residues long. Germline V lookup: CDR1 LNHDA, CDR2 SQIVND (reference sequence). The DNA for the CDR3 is TGTGCCAGTAGCCCGGGGCCCAGGGGTTCACCCCTCCACTTT. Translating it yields CASSPGPRGSPLHF.

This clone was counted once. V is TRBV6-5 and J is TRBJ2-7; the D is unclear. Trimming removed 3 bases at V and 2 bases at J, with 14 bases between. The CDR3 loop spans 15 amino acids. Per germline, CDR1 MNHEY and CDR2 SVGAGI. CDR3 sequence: CASSYRVIGTYEQYF. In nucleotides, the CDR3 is TGTGCCAGCAGTTATCGCGTTATCGGAACCTACGAGCAGTACTTC.

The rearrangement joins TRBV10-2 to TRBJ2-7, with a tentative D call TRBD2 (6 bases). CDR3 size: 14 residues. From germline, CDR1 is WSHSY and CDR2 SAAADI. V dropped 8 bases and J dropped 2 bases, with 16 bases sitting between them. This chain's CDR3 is CASGGRGSPYEQYF. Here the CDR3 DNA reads TGCGCCAGCGGCGGGCGGGGCTCACCCTACGAGCAGTACTTC.

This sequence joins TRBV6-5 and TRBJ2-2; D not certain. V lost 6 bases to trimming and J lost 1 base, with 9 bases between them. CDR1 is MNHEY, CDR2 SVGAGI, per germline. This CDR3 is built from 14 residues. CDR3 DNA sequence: TGTGCCAGCAGGACCCTAGTGAACACCGGGGAGCTGTTTTTT. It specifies CASRTLVNTGELFF.

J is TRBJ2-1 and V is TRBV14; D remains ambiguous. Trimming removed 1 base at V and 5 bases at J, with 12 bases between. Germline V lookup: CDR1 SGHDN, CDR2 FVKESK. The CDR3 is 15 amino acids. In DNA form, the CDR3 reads TGTGCCAGCAGCCAAGGTTTGTCCCGGAACAATGAGCAGTTCTTC. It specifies CASSQGLSRNNEQFF.

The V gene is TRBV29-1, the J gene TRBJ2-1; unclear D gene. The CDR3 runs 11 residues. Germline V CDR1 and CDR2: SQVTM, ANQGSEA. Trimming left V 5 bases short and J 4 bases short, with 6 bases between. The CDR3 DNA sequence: TGCAGCGTTTTGACTTACAATGAGCAGTTCTTC. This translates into CSVLTYNEQFF.

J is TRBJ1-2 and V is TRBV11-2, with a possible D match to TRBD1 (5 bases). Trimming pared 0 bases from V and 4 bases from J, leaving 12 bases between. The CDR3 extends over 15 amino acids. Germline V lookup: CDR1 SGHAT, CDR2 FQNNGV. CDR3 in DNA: TGTGCCAGCAGCTTAGATCTGGGACCGACCTATGGCTACACCTTC. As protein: CASSLDLGPTYGYTF. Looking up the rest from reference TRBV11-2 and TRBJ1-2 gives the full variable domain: EAGVAQSPRYKIIEKRQSVAFWCNPISGHATLYWYQQILGQGPKLLIQFQNNGVVDDSQLPKDRFSAERLKGVDSTLKIQPAKLEDSAVYLCASSLDLGPTYGYTFGSGTRLTVV.

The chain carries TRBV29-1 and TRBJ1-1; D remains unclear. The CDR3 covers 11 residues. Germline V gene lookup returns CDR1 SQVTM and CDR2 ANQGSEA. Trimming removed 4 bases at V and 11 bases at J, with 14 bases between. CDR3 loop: CSVAGAGLAFF. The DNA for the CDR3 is TGCAGCGTTGCAGGTGCCGGACTCGCTTTCTTT. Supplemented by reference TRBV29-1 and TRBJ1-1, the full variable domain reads SAVISQKPSRDICQRGTSLTIQCQVDSQVTMMFWYRQQPGQSLTLIATANQGSEATYESGFVIDKFPISRPNLTFSTLTVSNMSPEDSSIYLCSVAGAGLAFFGQGTRLTVV.

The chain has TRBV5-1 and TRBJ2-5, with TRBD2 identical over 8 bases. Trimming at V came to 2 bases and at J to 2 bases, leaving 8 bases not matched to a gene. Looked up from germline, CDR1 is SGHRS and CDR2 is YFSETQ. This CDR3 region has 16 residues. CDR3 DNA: TGCGCCAGCAGCTTTAAAGGCGGGGGGCGACAAGAGACCCAGTACTTC. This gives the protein CASSFKGGGRQETQYF.

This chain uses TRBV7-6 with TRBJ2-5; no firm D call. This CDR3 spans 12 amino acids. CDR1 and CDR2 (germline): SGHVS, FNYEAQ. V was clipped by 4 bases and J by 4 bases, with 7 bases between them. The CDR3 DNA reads TGTGCCAGCAGCTCCTTTTTAGAGACCCAGTACTTC. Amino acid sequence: CASSSFLETQYF.

This chain's CDR3 is CASSLLAGTIQETQYF. The CDR3 DNA reads TGCGCCAGCAGCTTGTTGGCCGGGACTATCCAAGAGACCCAGTACTTC. V gene TRBV5-1 combines with J gene TRBJ2-5; 7 bases are shared with TRBD2. The V gene's germline CDR1 is SGHRS and CDR2 YFSETQ. This CDR3 has 16 amino acids. The V gene end was trimmed by 1 base and the J gene end by 1 base; junction bases not matched to a gene: 7.

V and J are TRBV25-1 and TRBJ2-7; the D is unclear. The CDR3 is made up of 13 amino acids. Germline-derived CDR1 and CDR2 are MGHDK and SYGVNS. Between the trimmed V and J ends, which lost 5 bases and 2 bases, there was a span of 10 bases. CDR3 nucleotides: TGTGCCAGCAGTAACGGCTATACCTACGAGCAGTACTTC. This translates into CASSNGYTYEQYF.

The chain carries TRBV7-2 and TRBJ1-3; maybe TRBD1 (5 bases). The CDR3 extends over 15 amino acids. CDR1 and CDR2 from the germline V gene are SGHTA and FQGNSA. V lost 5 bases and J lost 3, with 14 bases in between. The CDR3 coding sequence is TGTGCCAGCAGCCCCCGGGACCGGGGTGGAAACACCATATATTTT. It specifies CASSPRDRGGNTIYF. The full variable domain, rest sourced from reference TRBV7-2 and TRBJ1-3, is GAGVSQSPSNKVTEKGKDVELRCDPISGHTALYWYRQSLGQGLEFLIYFQGNSAPDKSGLPSDRFSAERTGGSVSTLTIQRTQQEDSAVYLCASSPRDRGGNTIYFGEGSWLTVV.

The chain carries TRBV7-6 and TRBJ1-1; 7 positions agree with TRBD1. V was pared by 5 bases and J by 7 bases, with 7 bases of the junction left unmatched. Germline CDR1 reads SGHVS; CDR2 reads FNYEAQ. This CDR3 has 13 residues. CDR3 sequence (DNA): TGTGCCAGCAGCCCGATACAGGGGAGTGAAGCTTTCTTT. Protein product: CASSPIQGSEAFF.

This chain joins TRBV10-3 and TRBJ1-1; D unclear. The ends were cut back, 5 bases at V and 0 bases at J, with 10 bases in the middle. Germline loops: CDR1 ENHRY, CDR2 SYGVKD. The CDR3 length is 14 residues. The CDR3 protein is CAISTSVMNTEAFF. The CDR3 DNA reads TGTGCCATCAGTACCAGTGTCATGAACACTGAAGCTTTCTTT.

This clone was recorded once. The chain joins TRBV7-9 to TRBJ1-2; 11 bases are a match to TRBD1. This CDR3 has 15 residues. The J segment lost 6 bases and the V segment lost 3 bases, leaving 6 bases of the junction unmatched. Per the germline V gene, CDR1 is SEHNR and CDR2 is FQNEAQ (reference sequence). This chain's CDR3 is CASSLTGTGGDGYTF. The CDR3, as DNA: TGTGCCAGCAGCTTGACCGGGACAGGGGGGGATGGCTACACCTTC.